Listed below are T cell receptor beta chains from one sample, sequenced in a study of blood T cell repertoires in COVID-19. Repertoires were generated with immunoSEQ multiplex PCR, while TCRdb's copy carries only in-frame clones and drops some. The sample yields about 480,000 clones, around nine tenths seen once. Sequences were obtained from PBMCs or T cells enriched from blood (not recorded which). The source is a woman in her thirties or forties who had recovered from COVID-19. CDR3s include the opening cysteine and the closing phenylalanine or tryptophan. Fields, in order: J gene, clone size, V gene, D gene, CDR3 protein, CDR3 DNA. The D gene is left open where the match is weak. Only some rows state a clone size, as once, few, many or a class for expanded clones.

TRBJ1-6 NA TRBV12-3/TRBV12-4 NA CASRTGFGSPLHF TGTGCCAGCAGAACAGGTTTCGGTTCACCCCTCCACTTT
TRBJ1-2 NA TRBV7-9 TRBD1 CASSPQGALTSGYTF TGTGCCAGCAGCCCGCAGGGGGCGCTTACGTCCGGCTACACCTTC
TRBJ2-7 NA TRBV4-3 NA CASSQVRGYEQYF TGCGCCAGCAGCCAAGTACGAGGCTACGAGCAGTACTTC
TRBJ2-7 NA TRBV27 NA CASSFGQGGFYEQYF TGTGCCAGCAGTTTCGGCCAGGGAGGTTTCTACGAGCAGTACTTC
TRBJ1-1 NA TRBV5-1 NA CASSSDSGWNTEAFF TGCGCCAGCAGCTCGGACAGCGGATGGAACACTGAAGCTTTCTTT
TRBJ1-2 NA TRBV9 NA CASSALRGSGYGYTF TGTGCCAGCAGCGCCCTACGGGGGAGCGGATATGGCTACACCTTC
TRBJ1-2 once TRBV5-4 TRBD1 CASSMGQGLSYGYTF TGTGCCAGCAGCATGGGACAGGGTCTTAGCTATGGCTACACCTTC
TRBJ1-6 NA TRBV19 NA CASHGRANRSNSPLHF TGTGCCAGTCACGGTCGGGCGAACAGGTCTAATTCACCCCTCCACTTT
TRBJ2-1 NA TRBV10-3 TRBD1 CAIRGTEVPREQFF TGTGCCATCAGGGGGACAGAGGTTCCCCGGGAGCAGTTCTTC
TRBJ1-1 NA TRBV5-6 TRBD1 CASSPRPGTGVTEAFF TGTGCCAGCAGCCCTCGCCCCGGGACAGGGGTCACTGAAGCTTTCTTT
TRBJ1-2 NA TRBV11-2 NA CASSLGPQGNGYGYTF TGTGCCAGCAGCTTAGGTCCACAGGGAAATGGCTATGGCTACACCTTC
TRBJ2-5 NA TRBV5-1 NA CASSLGDSSQETQYF TGCGCCAGCAGCTTGGGGGACTCCTCCCAAGAGACCCAGTACTTC
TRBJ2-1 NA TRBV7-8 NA CASSLLRGDYNEQFF TGTGCCAGCAGCCTATTACGGGGTGACTACAATGAGCAGTTCTTC
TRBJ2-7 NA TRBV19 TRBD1 CASSVNRGLGYEQYF TGTGCCAGTAGTGTCAACAGGGGGCTCGGCTACGAGCAGTACTTC
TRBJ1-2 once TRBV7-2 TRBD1 CASSSPPGQRNYGYTF TGTGCCAGCAGCTCCCCCCCGGGACAGAGAAACTATGGCTACACCTTC
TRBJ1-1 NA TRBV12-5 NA CASVRRGGLSRDTEAFF TGTGCTAGTGTCCGAAGGGGAGGACTGAGTAGGGACACTGAAGCTTTCTTT
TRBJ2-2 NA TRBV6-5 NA CASSYSLVLGELFF TGTGCCAGCAGTTACTCCCTCGTCCTTGGGGAGCTGTTTTTT
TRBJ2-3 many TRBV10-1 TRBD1 CASSRDSSADTQYF TGCGCCAGCAGTCGGGACAGTTCGGCAGATACGCAGTATTTT
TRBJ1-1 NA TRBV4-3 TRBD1 CASSQDGTAINTEAFF TGCGCCAGCAGCCAAGACGGGACAGCGATCAACACTGAAGCTTTCTTT
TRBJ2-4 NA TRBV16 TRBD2 CASSGTSGIGIQYF TGTGCCAGCAGCGGTACTAGCGGGATAGGCATTCAGTACTTC
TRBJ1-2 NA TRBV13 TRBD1 CASSGDRSSRFYGYTF TGTGCCAGCAGCGGGGACAGATCCTCCCGGTTCTATGGCTACACCTTC
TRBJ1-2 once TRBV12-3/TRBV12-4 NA CASSLAGFGGYTF TGTGCCAGCAGTTTAGCCGGTTTTGGTGGCTACACCTTC
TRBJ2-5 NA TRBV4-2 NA CASSQGGAGSTRETQYF TGTGCCAGCAGCCAAGGAGGGGCGGGATCAACCCGGGAGACCCAGTACTTC
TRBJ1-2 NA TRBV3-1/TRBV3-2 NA CASSQVAGGYTF TGTGCCAGCAGCCAAGTGGCAGGAGGCTACACCTTC
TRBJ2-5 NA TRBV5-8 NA CASSPEKDRVETQYF TGTGCCAGCAGCCCAGAAAAGGACAGAGTAGAGACCCAGTACTTC
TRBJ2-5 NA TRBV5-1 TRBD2 CASSLVAGRAAETQYF TGCGCCAGCAGCTTGGTCGCCGGGAGGGCCGCGGAGACCCAGTACTTC
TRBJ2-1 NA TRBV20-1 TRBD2 CSAREGRESFF TGCAGTGCTAGAGAGGGGCGGGAGTCGTTCTTC
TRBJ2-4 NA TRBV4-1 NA CASSINIQYF TGCGCCAGCAGTATAAACATTCAGTACTTC
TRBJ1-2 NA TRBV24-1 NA CATSDSPSRGYTF TGTGCCACCAGTGATTCGCCCTCCCGGGGCTACACCTTC
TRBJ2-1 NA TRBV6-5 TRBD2 CASGLAGYNEQFF TGTGCCAGCGGGCTAGCGGGATACAATGAGCAGTTCTTC
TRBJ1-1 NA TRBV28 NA CATTEALNTEAFF TGTGCCACCACCGAAGCTTTGAACACTGAAGCTTTCTTT
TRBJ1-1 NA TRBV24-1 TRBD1 CATSAAGTGPGGAFF TGTGCCACCAGTGCCGCGGGGACAGGGCCAGGCGGAGCTTTCTTT
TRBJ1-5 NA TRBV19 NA CASSGGPPQHF TGTGCCAGTAGTGGGGGCCCGCCCCAGCATTTT
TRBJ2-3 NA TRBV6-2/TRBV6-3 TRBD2 CASSYALGHGRERNRDTQYF TGTGCCAGCAGTTACGCACTTGGCCACGGGCGGGAGCGAAATCGGGATACGCAGTATTTT
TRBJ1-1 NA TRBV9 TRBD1 CASSGGGQGETEAFF TGTGCCAGCAGCGGCGGAGGACAGGGAGAAACTGAAGCTTTCTTT
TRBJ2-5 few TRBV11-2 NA CASSFGLSETQYF TGTGCCAGCAGCTTTGGACTATCCGAGACCCAGTACTTC
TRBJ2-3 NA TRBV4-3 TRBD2 CASSHLTGTSGTDTQYF TGCGCCAGCAGCCATCTCACCGGGACTAGCGGCACAGATACGCAGTATTTT
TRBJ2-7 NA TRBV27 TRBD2 CASSSGLAVSYEQYF TGTGCCAGCAGTTCGGGACTAGCGGTTTCCTACGAGCAGTACTTC